These 5 T cell receptor beta chains came from one sample sequenced in a study of T cells in Graves' hyperthyroidism and ophthalmopathy. TCR beta CDR3 regions were amplified from RNA transcripts. Carried out on the TCR CDR3, a first-round RT-PCR used the HTBI primer set. TCRdb fed the multiplex PCR reads into MiXCR, producing one record per CDR3 protein. This sample has 490,000 or so distinct CDR3 sequences; roughly 21% occur once, and the top ten carry about half. Sequenced sample: blood. The receptors derive from a man aged 35-49 years with Graves' ophthalmopathy.

This clonotype was recorded a few times. The J gene is TRBJ1-6, the V gene TRBV2; no reliable D call. This CDR3 is 12 amino acids long. Trimming stripped 4 bases from V and 11 bases from J, with 9 bases between. Per germline, CDR1 SNHLY and CDR2 FYNNEI. The CDR3 spells CASSAPPAPLHF. CDR3 nucleotide sequence: TGTGCCAGCAGTGCCCCGCCTGCACCCCTCCACTTT.

This clonotype was counted ten times or more. This chain connects TRBV28 to TRBJ2-5, with D perhaps TRBD1 or TRBD2 (5 bases each). V was clipped by 7 bases and J by 6 bases, with 12 bases between them. CDR3 length: 12 amino acids. Germline V CDR1 and CDR2: MDHEN, SYDVKM. The CDR3: CASTGSIKTQYF. Here the CDR3 DNA reads TGTGCCAGCACAGGGAGTATAAAGACCCAGTACTTC.

This clonotype was picked up many times. The J gene is TRBJ2-1, the V gene TRBV28; TRBD2 might be the D (6 bases). Germline V lookup: CDR1 MDHEN, CDR2 SYDVKM. This CDR3 spans 15 amino acids. V shed 6 bases and J shed 7 bases, with 19 bases lying between them. The CDR3 DNA follows: TGTGCCAGCAGCTCTAACTGGAGGGCCAGGAATGAGCAGTTCTTC. It is translated as CASSSNWRARNEQFF.

Ten or more counts support this clonotype. The V and J genes are TRBV7-8 and TRBJ2-7; 10 nucleotides line up with TRBD2. The V gene's germline CDR1 is SGHVS and CDR2 FQNEAQ. CDR3 length: 17 residues. The V and J ends lost 5 bases and 1 base, in that order; junction bases with no gene match: 11. DNA for the CDR3: TGTGCCAGCAGCCTTGGGCCTAGCGGGAGAGGGTCCTACGAGCAGTACTTC. Its protein product is CASSLGPSGRGSYEQYF.

The chain couples TRBV28 to TRBJ2-7; D possibly corresponds to TRBD2 (6 bases). The V and J ends lost 6 bases and 0 bases respectively, with 18 bases between them. CDR3 size: 16 residues. Per the germline V gene, CDR1 is MDHEN and CDR2 is SYDVKM. The CDR3 sequence is CASRFGAGPSSYEQYF. The DNA of the CDR3 is TGTGCCAGCAGGTTCGGGGCGGGACCAAGCTCCTACGAGCAGTACTTC.